The entry below gives a single T cell receptor beta chain sequence along with its context. This specimen comes from a study of blood T cell repertoires in COVID-19. Clones were read by immunoSEQ multiplex PCR, and TCRdb kept only the in-frame ones, dropping some. The repertoire has around 160,000 clones, approximately 80% of them found once; the top ten carry about 3%. The CDR3 is 15 amino acids. Germline lookup yields CDR1 SNHLY and CDR2 FYNNEI. Trimming stripped 2 bases from V and 1 base from J, with 11 bases between. Sequenced sample: peripheral blood. This receptor was identified in a woman between 35 and 50 years old with active or convalescent COVID-19. The rearrangement uses TRBV2 and TRBJ1-1; D is perhaps TRBD1 (6 bases). The CDR3 reads CASSETWGRNTEAFF. CDR3 bases: TGTGCCAGCAGTGAAACCTGGGGGCGGAACACTGAAGCTTTCTTT.